This T cell receptor beta chain was identified in a study of graft-versus-host responses after intestinal transplantation. The overall study: Every one of the recipients received anti-thymocyte globulin induction and afterwards took tacrolimus and steroids for approximately 3 years.

Measured with immunoSEQ multiplex PCR; TCRdb has only the in-frame clones, and not every one. The repertoire holds nearly 90,000 clones, with 83% as singletons. Study findings and constraints: Investigators detected GvH clones in recipient marrow, with some emerging earlier in ileum or blood. After transplant, early declines in HvG clones were associated with peak levels of circulating GvH clones.

A remark on this clone: No antigen is known for it.

V shed 5 bases and J 3 bases; nucleotides not matched to a gene: 13. Germline loops: CDR1 SEHNR, CDR2 FQNEAQ (reference sequence). CDR3 size: 18 residues. V usage is TRBV7-9 and J usage is TRBJ2-7, with TRBD2 identical over 13 bases. The sequence was obtained from a human donor who received an intestinal transplant. The input for sequencing was unstimulated CD8+ T cells sorted from spleen or lymph node cells, taken before intestinal transplant. The DNA of the CDR3 is TGTGCCAGCAGCGCCCGGACTAGCGGGGGCCCACCTATCTACGAGCAGTACTTC. Translation: CASSARTSGGPPIYEQYF.